This T cell receptor (beta chain) was recovered during a study of response to subunit inactivated influenza vaccine. This CDR3 is 16 amino acids long. Trimming cost V 0 bases and J 5 bases; bases outside gene matches: 1. Germline V CDR1 and CDR2: SGDLS, YYNGEE. Study observations and caveats: Authors suggested that a seasonal influenza vaccination recruits few new T cells each time.

MiXCR, applied by TCRdb to the RT-PCR reads, yields one record per CDR3 protein. Among 750,000 to 850,000 distinct CDR3 sequences, less than 20% were seen once, and the ten largest hold approximately 11%. Notes on this clonotype: The antigen is unknown.

V usage is TRBV9 and J usage is TRBJ2-2, with 13 bases identical to TRBD2. This receptor was identified in a man aged 45-65 years who received an inactivated influenza vaccine. The source material was PBMCs from blood, sampled less than 6 days after vaccination. The CDR3 DNA sequence: TGTGCCAGCAGCGTAGGGACTAGCGGGAGAACCGGGGAGCTGTTTTTT. Protein sequence: CASSVGTSGRTGELFF.